Shown below are 3 T cell receptor beta chains from a single sample sequenced in a study of T cells expressing NK-cell markers. Reanalyzing the 5' RACE reads, TCRdb keeps one entry per CDR3 protein, without DNA. The sample has 400,000 or so distinct CDR3 sequences. Sequenced: blood T cells: a sorted CD56 or NKG2C T cell subset, CD4+ or CD8+ T cells, or bulk PBMC T cells (not recorded which). These receptor sequences come from a woman aged 45-65 years in good health.

V gene TRBV10-2 combines with J gene TRBJ2-2; TCRdb picks TRBD1, but there is no DNA to check that call. The CDR3 has 17 amino acids. From germline, CDR1 is WSHSY and CDR2 SAAADI. The CDR3 spells CASSEPYGEGDTGELFF.

The chain combines TRBV3-1 with TRBJ1-2; TCRdb gives TRBD1 as the D gene, but with no DNA this cannot be confirmed. Looked up from germline, CDR1 is LGHDT and CDR2 is YNNKEL (reference sequence). This CDR3 comprises 16 residues. The CDR3 here is CASSPDRGVEDYGYTF.

The rearrangement uses TRBV6-5 and TRBJ1-4. Germline assignment: CDR1 MNHEY and CDR2 SVGAGI. This CDR3 has 12 amino acids. This chain's CDR3 is CASRTMNEKLFF.